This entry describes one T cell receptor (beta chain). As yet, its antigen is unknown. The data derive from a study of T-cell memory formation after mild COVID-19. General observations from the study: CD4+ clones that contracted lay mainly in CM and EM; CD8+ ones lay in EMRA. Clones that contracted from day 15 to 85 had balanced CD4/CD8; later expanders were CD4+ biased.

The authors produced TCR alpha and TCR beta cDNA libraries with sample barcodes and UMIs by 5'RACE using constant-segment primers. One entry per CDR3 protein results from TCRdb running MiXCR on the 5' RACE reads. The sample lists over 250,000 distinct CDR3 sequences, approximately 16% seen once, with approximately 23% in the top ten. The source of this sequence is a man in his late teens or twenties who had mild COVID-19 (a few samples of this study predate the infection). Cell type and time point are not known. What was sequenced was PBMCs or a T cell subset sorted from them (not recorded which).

The CDR3 DNA follows: TGTGCCAGCAGACTCCAGGGGCAAGAGGCTTTCTTT. Its translation is CASRLQGQEAFF. The V and J genes are TRBV28 and TRBJ1-1, with D perhaps TRBD1 (6 bases). The germline V gene has CDR1 MDHEN and CDR2 SYDVKM. The CDR3 sequence is 12 residues long. Trimming removed 6 bases from V and 11 bases from J, with 16 bases in between.